This T cell receptor (beta chain) derives from a study of Ad26.COV2.S vaccination and SARS-CoV-2 variants. This CDR3 is 13 amino acids long. Germline V gives CDR1 SNHLY, CDR2 FYNNEI. V was pared by 4 bases and J by 10 bases, with 11 bases between. This clone was found a few times. Indicated treatment: roughly 18 received Ad26.COV2.S at low or high dose, single or two shots; about 5 received placebo; per-sample allocation not given. It was on day 63 after the first vaccine or placebo injection that samples were taken. The protocol was immunoSEQ multiplex PCR, while the TCRdb copy is restricted to in-frame clones and leaves out a portion. Of about 350,000 clones detected, 88% appear once; the ten largest clones hold approximately 5.9%.

The source material was peripheral blood, sampled in a trial of Ad26.COV2.S vaccine versus placebo. The receptor was isolated from a person aged 18 to 65 who received the Ad26.COV2.S COVID-19 vaccine or a placebo. The rearrangement uses TRBV2 and TRBJ1-6; D is uncertain. The CDR3 nucleotides are TGTGCCAGCAGTGTCGAGGTCAACTCACCCCTCCACTTT. This gives the protein CASSVEVNSPLHF.